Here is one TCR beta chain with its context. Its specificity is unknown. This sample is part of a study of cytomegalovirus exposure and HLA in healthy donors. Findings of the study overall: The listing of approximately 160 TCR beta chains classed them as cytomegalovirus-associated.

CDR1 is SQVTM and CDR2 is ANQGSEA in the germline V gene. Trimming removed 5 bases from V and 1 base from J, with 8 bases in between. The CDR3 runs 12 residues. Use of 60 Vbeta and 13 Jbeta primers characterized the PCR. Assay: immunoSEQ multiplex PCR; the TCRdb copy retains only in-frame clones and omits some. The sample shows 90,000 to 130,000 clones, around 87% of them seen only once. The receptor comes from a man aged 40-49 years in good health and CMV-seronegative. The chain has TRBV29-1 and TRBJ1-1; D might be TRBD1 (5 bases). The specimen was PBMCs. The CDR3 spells CSVTGPNTEAFF. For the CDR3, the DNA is TGCAGCGTTACAGGACCGAACACTGAAGCTTTCTTT.